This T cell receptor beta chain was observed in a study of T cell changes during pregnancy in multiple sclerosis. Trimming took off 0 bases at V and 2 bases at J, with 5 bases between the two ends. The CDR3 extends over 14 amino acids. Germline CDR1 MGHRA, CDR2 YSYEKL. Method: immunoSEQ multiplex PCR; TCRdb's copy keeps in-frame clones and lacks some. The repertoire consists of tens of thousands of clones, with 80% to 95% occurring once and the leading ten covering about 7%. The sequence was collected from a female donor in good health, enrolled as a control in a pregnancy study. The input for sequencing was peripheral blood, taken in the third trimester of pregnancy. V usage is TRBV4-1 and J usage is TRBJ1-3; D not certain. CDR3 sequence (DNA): TGCGCCAGCAGCCAAGAATATACTGGAAACACCATATATTTT. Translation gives CASSQEYTGNTIYF.